This is a list of T cell receptor beta chains from one sample in a study of shared clonotypes between healthy human individuals. Repertoires were generated with immunoSEQ multiplex PCR, while TCRdb's copy carries only in-frame clones and drops some. The table has under 1 million clones, roughly 96% seen once. Input material: naive CD8+ T cells sorted from blood. The receptors shown here come from a man in his thirties or forties in good health. The CDR3 runs from the conserved cysteine through the conserved F or W. The D gene is left open where the match is weak. Clone size is not always given. Where it is, it says once, few, many or a class for expanded clones.

d_gene	abundance	v_gene	j_gene	CDR3aa	CDR3nt
-	once	TRBV18	TRBJ2-1	CASSRGSSYNEQFF	TGTGCCAGCTCACGGGGGAGCTCCTACAATGAGCAGTTCTTC
-	-	TRBV1	TRBJ2-2	CTSSLILAGANTGELFF	TGCACCAGCAGCCTTATATTGGCGGGGGCGAACACCGGGGAGCTGTTTTTT
TRBD1	once	TRBV19	TRBJ2-1	CASSTFTGTGVSYNEQFF	TGTGCCAGTAGTACTTTTACCGGGACAGGGGTTTCATACAATGAGCAGTTCTTC
-	-	TRBV2	TRBJ2-3	CASSKGGRVADTQYF	TGTGCCAGCAGCAAAGGGGGTCGTGTGGCAGATACGCAGTATTTT
TRBD2	-	TRBV9	TRBJ2-7	CASGRLGLAGDEQYF	TGTGCCAGCGGCCGACTGGGACTAGCGGGAGACGAGCAGTACTTC
-	-	TRBV7-8	TRBJ1-2	CASSLAAVLRGAEDGYTF	TGTGCCAGCAGCTTAGCGGCCGTACTTCGGGGGGCTGAGGATGGCTACACCTTC
TRBD1	-	TRBV29-1	TRBJ2-1	CSGDRGGSYNEQFF	TGCAGCGGGGACAGGGGAGGCTCCTACAATGAGCAGTTCTTC
-	-	TRBV6-1	TRBJ1-1	CASSETEIRTEAFF	TGTGCCAGCAGTGAGACAGAGATTCGGACTGAAGCTTTCTTT
-	-	TRBV27	TRBJ2-1	CASRILGGYNEQFF	TGTGCCAGCAGGATTTTAGGGGGCTACAATGAGCAGTTCTTC
-	-	TRBV18	TRBJ2-7	CASSPTETYEQYF	TGTGCCAGCTCACCAACCGAGACCTACGAGCAGTACTTC
-	-	TRBV7-9	TRBJ1-4	CASSLSAEKLFF	TGTGCCAGCAGCTTATCTGCTGAAAAACTGTTTTTT
-	-	TRBV5-4	TRBJ2-1	CASSHYDYNEQFF	TGTGCCAGCAGCCACTATGATTACAATGAGCAGTTCTTC
-	-	TRBV4-1	TRBJ1-2	CASSQELSRTLNYGYTF	TGCGCCAGCAGCCAAGAATTATCCAGAACACTTAACTATGGCTACACCTTC
TRBD1	once	TRBV19	TRBJ2-1	CASNADREYNEQFF	TGTGCCAGTAACGCGGACAGGGAGTACAATGAGCAGTTCTTC
-	-	TRBV6-5	TRBJ2-1	CASSIGLSSYNEQFF	TGTGCCAGCAGCATTGGCTTGAGCTCCTACAATGAGCAGTTCTTC
-	-	TRBV6-4	TRBJ1-1	CASSERLNTEAFF	TGTGCCAGCAGTGAGAGGCTGAACACTGAAGCTTTCTTT
TRBD2	once	TRBV19	TRBJ2-1	CASAMAGGSYNEQFF	TGTGCCAGCGCGATGGCGGGAGGCTCCTACAATGAGCAGTTCTTC
-	-	TRBV28	TRBJ2-1	CASRAYYNEQFF	TGTGCCAGCAGGGCATATTACAATGAGCAGTTCTTC
TRBD2	once	TRBV27	TRBJ2-7	CASSLSKRGSSYEQYF	TGTGCCAGCAGTTTATCGAAGCGGGGGAGCTCCTACGAGCAGTACTTC
-	once	TRBV4-1	TRBJ2-7	CASSQEGVAGPYEQYF	TGCGCCAGCAGCCAAGAAGGAGTGGCGGGACCTTACGAGCAGTACTTC
-	-	TRBV28	TRBJ2-1	CASSFRGMKSNEQFF	TGTGCCAGCAGTTTTCGAGGGATGAAGTCCAATGAGCAGTTCTTC
-	once	TRBV30	TRBJ1-4	CAWSAWRGTNEKLFF	TGTGCCTGGAGCGCCTGGCGGGGAACTAATGAAAAACTGTTTTTT
-	-	TRBV7-9	TRBJ2-5	CASSLGAFGPGETQYF	TGTGCCAGCAGCTTAGGGGCATTCGGTCCAGGGGAGACCCAGTACTTC
-	-	TRBV2	TRBJ1-1	CASRGRKEAFF	TGTGCCAGCAGGGGAAGGAAAGAAGCTTTCTTT
TRBD2	-	TRBV14	TRBJ2-6	CASSQGPGGYTGANVLTF	TGTGCCAGCAGCCAAGGTCCGGGAGGGTATACTGGGGCCAACGTCCTGACTTTC
-	-	TRBV7-2	TRBJ2-7	CASHTGPTDGEQYF	TGTGCCAGCCACACAGGTCCAACGGACGGGGAGCAGTACTTC
-	-	TRBV29-1	TRBJ1-1	CSVGALGYAFF	TGCAGCGTTGGGGCCTTAGGGTATGCTTTCTTT
TRBD1	once	TRBV29-1	TRBJ2-1	CSVGTGDNEQFF	TGCAGCGTTGGGACAGGGGACAATGAGCAGTTCTTC
TRBD2	-	TRBV27	TRBJ2-7	CASSLEREDSYEQYF	TGTGCCAGCAGTTTAGAGCGGGAGGACTCCTACGAGCAGTACTTC
TRBD2	-	TRBV10-2	TRBJ2-3	CASTLAGGSSTDTQYF	TGCGCCAGCACGCTAGCGGGAGGCTCTAGCACAGATACGCAGTATTTT
-	-	TRBV7-9	TRBJ1-2	CASSQEGLYGYTF	TGTGCCAGCAGCCAGGAGGGACTCTATGGCTACACCTTC
-	-	TRBV4-2	TRBJ1-5	CASSQDGGPLALLSQPQHF	TGTGCCAGCAGCCAAGATGGGGGGCCCTTGGCCCTCCTGTCGCAGCCCCAGCATTTT
-	once	TRBV27	TRBJ2-7	CASSLSASGLYEQYF	TGTGCCAGCAGTTTATCAGCATCTGGACTCTACGAGCAGTACTTC
TRBD2	once	TRBV7-9	TRBJ2-5	CASSLLRAGGLETQYF	TGTGCCAGCAGCTTACTAAGAGCGGGAGGGCTTGAGACCCAGTACTTC
-	once	TRBV27	TRBJ1-5	CASSLINQPQHF	TGTGCCAGCAGTTTGATCAATCAGCCCCAGCATTTT
TRBD2	-	TRBV11-2	TRBJ2-3	CASSFGTSGSLTDTQYF	TGTGCCAGCAGCTTCGGGACTAGCGGGTCCCTCACAGATACGCAGTATTTT
TRBD2	-	TRBV29-1	TRBJ2-3	CSVFWLAGTDTQYF	TGCAGCGTTTTCTGGCTAGCGGGGACAGATACGCAGTATTTT
-	-	TRBV2	TRBJ2-7	CASSDTGYEQYF	TGTGCCAGCAGTGACACGGGGTACGAGCAGTACTTC
-	-	TRBV9	TRBJ1-3	CASSSSGGSGNTIYF	TGTGCCAGCAGCTCGAGTGGGGGTTCTGGAAACACCATATATTTT
-	-	TRBV7-9	TRBJ2-1	CASGTDEQFF	TGTGCCAGCGGGACGGATGAGCAGTTCTTC
TRBD2	-	TRBV6-1	TRBJ2-3	CASSEDRTSGRYGDTQYF	TGTGCCAGCAGTGAGGATCGGACTAGCGGGAGATATGGAGATACGCAGTATTTT
-	-	TRBV4-1	TRBJ2-7	CASSQDVGAYEQYF	TGCGCCAGCAGCCAAGACGTGGGAGCCTACGAGCAGTACTTC
-	-	TRBV28	TRBJ1-5	CASSLESLTYSNQPQHF	TGTGCCAGCAGTCTCGAGAGCTTGACCTATAGCAATCAGCCCCAGCATTTT
-	-	TRBV6-1	TRBJ2-1	CASSWRGIYNEQFF	TGTGCCAGCAGTTGGCGGGGAATCTACAATGAGCAGTTCTTC
TRBD1	-	TRBV11-3	TRBJ2-5	CASSSRQGETQYF	TGTGCCAGCAGCTCCCGACAGGGGGAGACCCAGTACTTC
TRBD1	-	TRBV4-3	TRBJ2-1	CASSQGQGATSWQFF	TGCGCCAGCAGCCAAGGACAGGGGGCGACGAGTTGGCAGTTCTTC
-	-	TRBV5-4	TRBJ2-3	CASSRSFGALHQGDTQYF	TGTGCCAGCAGCCGTAGCTTCGGAGCACTTCACCAGGGAGATACGCAGTATTTT
TRBD2	-	TRBV7-6	TRBJ2-5	CASSLGMPTSGEETQYF	TGTGCCAGCAGCTTAGGAATGCCCACTAGCGGGGAAGAGACCCAGTACTTC
-	-	TRBV6-1	TRBJ2-7	CASSRGSYLVEQYF	TGTGCCAGCAGTCGGGGGTCCTACCTTGTCGAGCAGTACTTC